This record looks at one T cell receptor beta chain sequence and its context. No antigen is known for it. Reprocessing the 5' RACE reads, TCRdb reports a single entry for every CDR3 protein and omits DNA. The sample spans more than 20,000 distinct CDR3 sequences; the ten largest clones claim roughly 58%. This sample is drawn from a study of T cells expressing NK-cell markers. Overall study context: The study drew TCR beta repertoires from sorted CD3+CD56+NKG2C+, CD3+CD56+NKG2C- and CD3+CD56-NKG2C+ T cells. Sequencing covered eight donors, seven HCMV-seropositive and one seronegative.

This CDR3 comprises 16 residues. Germline CDR1 and CDR2: SGHNT and YENEEA. Study findings and constraints: Several donors showed dominant NKG2C+ clonotypes comprising roughly 1.0-7.5% of their CD8+ T cells.

The chain couples TRBV11-3 to TRBJ2-1. The specimen sequenced was blood T cells: a sorted CD56 or NKG2C T cell subset, CD4+ or CD8+ T cells, or bulk PBMC T cells (not recorded which). This clonotype was obtained from a man aged 18 to 69 in good health. CDR3 protein: CASSLEGFKAYNEQFF.